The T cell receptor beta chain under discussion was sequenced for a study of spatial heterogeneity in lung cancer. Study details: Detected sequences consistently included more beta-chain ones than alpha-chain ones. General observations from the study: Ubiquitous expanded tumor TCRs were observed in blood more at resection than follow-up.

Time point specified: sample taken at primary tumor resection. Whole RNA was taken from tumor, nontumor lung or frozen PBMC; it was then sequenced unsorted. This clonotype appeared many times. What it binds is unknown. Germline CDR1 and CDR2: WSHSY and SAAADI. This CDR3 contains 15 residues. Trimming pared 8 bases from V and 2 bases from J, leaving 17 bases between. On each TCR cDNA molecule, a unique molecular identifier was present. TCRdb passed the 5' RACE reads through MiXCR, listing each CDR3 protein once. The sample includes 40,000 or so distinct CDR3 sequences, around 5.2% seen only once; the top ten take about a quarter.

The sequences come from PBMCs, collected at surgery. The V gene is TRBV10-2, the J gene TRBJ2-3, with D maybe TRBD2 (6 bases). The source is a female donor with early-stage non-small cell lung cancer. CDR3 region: CASAWGDSFTDTQYF. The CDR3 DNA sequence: TGCGCCAGCGCTTGGGGGGACTCCTTCACAGATACGCAGTATTTT.